The entry below describes one TCR beta chain. These data are taken from a study of control samples from healthy donors and cancer patients. The CDR3 has 14 amino acids. In germline, CDR1 is MDHEN, CDR2 SYDVKM. V lost 7 bases to trimming and J lost 1 base; unmatched junction nucleotides: 3. The method was immunoSEQ multiplex PCR; TCRdb's version includes in-frame clones alone and lacks a portion of them. The table lists some 54,000 clones, 95% to 96% of them singletons, with around 1.9% in the top ten. Sequencing was done on a sample of blood. The V and J genes are TRBV28 and TRBJ2-2, with 7 bases fitting TRBD2. The source is a woman aged 25 to 39 in good health. CDR3 nucleotides: TGTGCCAGCACTGGCGGGGGGAACACCGGGGAGCTGTTTTTT. It translates to CASTGGGNTGELFF.